A selection of T cell receptor beta chains follows, all from one sample in a study of blood T cell repertoires in COVID-19. Using immunoSEQ multiplex PCR, the repertoire was profiled, and TCRdb retains in-frame clones only, with some absent. The table lists hundreds of thousands of clones, under 90% of them singletons. The sequenced material came from peripheral blood. The receptors come from a woman aged 25 to 39 with COVID-19, enrolled during active disease. Each CDR3 is given with its conserved first and last residue. Fields, in order: clone size, V gene, D gene, J gene, CDR3 protein, CDR3 DNA. D genes are given only for firm matches. Part of the rows lack a size; the others show once, few, many or a class for expanded clones.

.	TRBV16	.	TRBJ1-1	CASSHWNTEAFF	TGTGCCAGCAGCCACTGGAACACTGAAGCTTTCTTT
.	TRBV5-4	TRBD2	TRBJ2-1	CASSLSKLAGGVYEQFF	TGTGCCAGCAGCTTGTCCAAACTAGCGGGGGGGGTCTATGAGCAGTTCTTC
.	TRBV6-5	.	TRBJ1-2	CASVRGAYGYTF	TGTGCCAGCGTACGGGGAGCGTATGGCTACACCTTC
few	TRBV10-1	TRBD2	TRBJ2-1	CASSESGGPYNEQFF	TGCGCCAGCAGTGAGAGCGGGGGGCCGTACAATGAGCAGTTCTTC
.	TRBV13	.	TRBJ2-5	CASSFLTSQETQYF	TGTGCCAGCAGCTTCCTTACTAGCCAAGAGACCCAGTACTTC
.	TRBV28	TRBD2	TRBJ2-1	CASSDGGDNEQFF	TGTGCCAGCAGTGACGGGGGGGATAATGAGCAGTTCTTC
once	TRBV23-1	TRBD1	TRBJ2-7	CASSWTGGIYEQYF	TGCGCCAGCAGTTGGACAGGGGGCATCTACGAGCAGTACTTC
.	TRBV5-1	TRBD1	TRBJ1-1	CASSLDRGYTEAFF	TGCGCCAGCAGCCTGGACAGGGGGTACACTGAAGCTTTCTTT
.	TRBV29-1	.	TRBJ1-2	CSGGDSVNYGYTF	TGCAGCGGCGGTGACAGCGTTAACTATGGCTACACCTTC
.	TRBV2	.	TRBJ1-2	CASSSESERPYGYTF	TGTGCCAGCAGTAGTGAGAGCGAAAGACCCTATGGCTACACCTTC
.	TRBV19	.	TRBJ1-1	CASSTRGNTEAFF	TGTGCCAGTAGTACCAGGGGGAACACTGAAGCTTTCTTT
.	TRBV28	.	TRBJ2-3	CAIQRGGTDTQYF	TGTGCCATTCAAAGGGGGGGAACAGATACGCAGTATTTT
.	TRBV11-2	.	TRBJ2-3	CASSLATADTQYF	TGTGCCAGCAGCTTAGCTACCGCGGATACGCAGTATTTT
.	TRBV18	TRBD1	TRBJ1-2	CASSFDRGKKSGYTF	TGTGCCAGCTCATTCGACAGGGGGAAGAAGAGTGGCTACACCTTC
.	TRBV9	TRBD1	TRBJ2-7	CASSAGQGNYEQYF	TGTGCCAGCAGCGCGGGACAGGGCAACTACGAGCAGTACTTC
.	TRBV6-4	.	TRBJ1-1	CASSPGMGNTEAFF	TGTGCCAGCAGTCCCGGGATGGGCAACACTGAAGCTTTCTTT
.	TRBV7-9	TRBD1	TRBJ2-1	CASSSGTGRSSYNEQFF	TGTGCCAGCAGCTCCGGGACAGGGAGGTCGTCCTACAATGAGCAGTTCTTC
.	TRBV27	TRBD2	TRBJ2-7	CASSTGLAVHEQYF	TGTGCCAGCAGTACGGGACTAGCGGTCCACGAGCAGTACTTC
.	TRBV5-4	.	TRBJ1-2	CASSMEALGNYGYTF	TGTGCCAGCAGCATGGAAGCACTAGGCAACTATGGCTACACCTTC
.	TRBV6-5	.	TRBJ1-4	CASSLTGGANEKLFF	TGTGCCAGCAGCTTAACGGGGGGGGCTAATGAAAAACTGTTTTTT
.	TRBV5-1	.	TRBJ2-7	CASRRQGPDEQYF	TGCGCCAGCAGAAGGCAGGGGCCAGACGAGCAGTACTTC
.	TRBV24-1	TRBD1	TRBJ2-5	CATAAGTEETQYF	TGTGCCACCGCGGCCGGGACAGAAGAGACCCAGTACTTC